Each of the 16 T cell receptor beta chains below was sequenced from the same sample in a study of CXCR3-negative and CXCR3-positive naive CD8 T cells. The study, taken as a whole, reports: CXCR3-expressing naive cells carried TRB CDR3s more hydrophobic than those of CXCR3-negative naive cells.

These TCRs are of unknown antigen specificity. The libraries of TRB cDNA were prepared using 5' RACE with UMI labels. TCRdb reprocessed the 5' RACE reads; each CDR3 protein has one entry and no DNA is given. In total, the table holds just under 90,000 distinct CDR3 sequences. The specimen was naive CXCR3+ CD8+ T cells from blood. Subset reported: CD45RO-CCR7+CD27+CD95- naive CD8+ T cells expressing CXCR3 (TNR3+). These receptors were taken from a human donor in good health. Some clones in this sample may be carry-over from other donors' samples.

This chain connects TRBV7-9 to TRBJ2-1; TCRdb names TRBD1, which stays unverified in the absence of DNA. The germline CDR1 and CDR2 sequences are SEHNR and FQNEAQ (reference sequence). This CDR3 has 16 amino acids. CDR3 residues: CASSFPGGRNYNEQFF. The whole variable domain, filled in from reference TRBV7-9 and TRBJ2-1, reads DTGVSQNPRHKITKRGQNVTFRCDPISEHNRLYWYRQTLGQGPEFLTYFQNEAQLEKSRLLSDRFSAERPKGSFSTLEIQRTEQGDSAMYLCASSFPGGRNYNEQFFGPGTRLTVL.

This chain links TRBV5-1 with TRBJ2-2; TCRdb selects TRBD2, and the lack of DNA leaves this call unchecked. CDR1 is SGHRS, CDR2 YFSETQ, per germline. The CDR3 length is 17 residues. CDR3 in amino acids: CASSLGKSGKNTGELFF.

The J gene is TRBJ2-7, the V gene TRBV15; TCRdb's assignment of TRBD2 cannot be checked, as there is no DNA. Germline V gene data show CDR1 as LNHNV and CDR2 as YYDKDF (reference sequence). The CDR3 extends over 17 amino acids. CDR3 residues: CATSAYVASGTTYEQYF.

The J gene is TRBJ2-3, the V gene TRBV30; TCRdb designates TRBD1, a call that cannot be tested without DNA. The CDR3 has 17 amino acids. In germline, CDR1 is GTSNPN, CDR2 SVGIG (reference sequence). CDR3 loop: CAWHPGTGGLNTDTQYF.

CDR3 amino acids: CASKFGGSEAFF. This sequence joins TRBV12-3 or TRBV12-4 and TRBJ1-1. This CDR3 has 12 amino acids.

This sequence joins TRBV28 and TRBJ2-2. This CDR3 has 16 amino acids. The germline CDR1 and CDR2 sequences are MDHEN and SYDVKM. The CDR3 is CASRPTSGPNTGELFF.

The rearrangement joins TRBV4-1 to TRBJ2-5. Germline V gene sequence: CDR1 MGHRA, CDR2 YSYEKL. The CDR3 length is 15 residues. The CDR3 sequence: CASSQGIQVVETQYF.

The genes are TRBV29-1 and TRBJ1-2; absent DNA, TCRdb's TRBD1 call cannot be checked. Germline values: CDR1 SQVTM, CDR2 ANQGSEA. This CDR3 has 12 amino acids. The CDR3 sequence is CSVPLDIGGYTF.

V is TRBV29-1 and J is TRBJ1-4; TCRdb's D call of TRBD1 is untestable without DNA. Germline V gene sequence: CDR1 SQVTM, CDR2 ANQGSEA. The CDR3 extends over 13 amino acids. The CDR3 is CSARPGNNEKLFF.

J is TRBJ1-5 and V is TRBV12-3 or TRBV12-4. The CDR3 sequence is 14 residues long. The CDR3 sequence is CASSSGVSNQPQHF.

V usage is TRBV5-1 and J usage is TRBJ1-1. CDR3 length: 16 amino acids. The germline V gene has CDR1 SGHRS and CDR2 YFSETQ. This CDR3 reads CASSLWGQGSNTEAFF.

The chain joins TRBV28 to TRBJ2-7. This CDR3 region has 13 residues. Germline V gene lookup returns CDR1 MDHEN and CDR2 SYDVKM. This CDR3 reads CATSRAFSYEQYF. Supplemented by reference TRBV28 and TRBJ2-7, the full variable domain reads DVKVTQSSRYLVKRTGEKVFLECVQDMDHENMFWYRQDPGLGLRLIYFSYDVKMKEKGDIPEGYSVSREKKERFSLILESASTNQTSMYLCATSRAFSYEQYFGPGTRLTVT.

This rearrangement joins TRBV4-1 to TRBJ1-4. This CDR3 has 13 residues. The germline V gene encodes CDR1 MGHRA and CDR2 YSYEKL. CDR3 residues: CASSQGLPEKLFF.

V is TRBV6-5 and J is TRBJ1-4; checking the TCRdb D call of TRBD1 is not possible without DNA. CDR1 MNHEY and CDR2 SVGAGI come from the germline V gene. The CDR3 consists of 17 residues. The chain's CDR3 is CASSNLKGGRFGEKLFF.

The V call is TRBV4-3, the J call TRBJ2-3; without DNA, the TCRdb call of TRBD1 cannot be checked. CDR1 and CDR2 from the germline V gene are LGHNA and YSLEER. The CDR3 extends over 16 amino acids. CDR3 sequence: CASSQDFAGETDTQYF.

The chain's CDR3 is CSASESSYNEQFF. The V call is TRBV20-1, the J call TRBJ2-1. This CDR3 has 13 amino acids. CDR1 DFQATT and CDR2 SNEGSKA come from the germline V gene (reference sequence).